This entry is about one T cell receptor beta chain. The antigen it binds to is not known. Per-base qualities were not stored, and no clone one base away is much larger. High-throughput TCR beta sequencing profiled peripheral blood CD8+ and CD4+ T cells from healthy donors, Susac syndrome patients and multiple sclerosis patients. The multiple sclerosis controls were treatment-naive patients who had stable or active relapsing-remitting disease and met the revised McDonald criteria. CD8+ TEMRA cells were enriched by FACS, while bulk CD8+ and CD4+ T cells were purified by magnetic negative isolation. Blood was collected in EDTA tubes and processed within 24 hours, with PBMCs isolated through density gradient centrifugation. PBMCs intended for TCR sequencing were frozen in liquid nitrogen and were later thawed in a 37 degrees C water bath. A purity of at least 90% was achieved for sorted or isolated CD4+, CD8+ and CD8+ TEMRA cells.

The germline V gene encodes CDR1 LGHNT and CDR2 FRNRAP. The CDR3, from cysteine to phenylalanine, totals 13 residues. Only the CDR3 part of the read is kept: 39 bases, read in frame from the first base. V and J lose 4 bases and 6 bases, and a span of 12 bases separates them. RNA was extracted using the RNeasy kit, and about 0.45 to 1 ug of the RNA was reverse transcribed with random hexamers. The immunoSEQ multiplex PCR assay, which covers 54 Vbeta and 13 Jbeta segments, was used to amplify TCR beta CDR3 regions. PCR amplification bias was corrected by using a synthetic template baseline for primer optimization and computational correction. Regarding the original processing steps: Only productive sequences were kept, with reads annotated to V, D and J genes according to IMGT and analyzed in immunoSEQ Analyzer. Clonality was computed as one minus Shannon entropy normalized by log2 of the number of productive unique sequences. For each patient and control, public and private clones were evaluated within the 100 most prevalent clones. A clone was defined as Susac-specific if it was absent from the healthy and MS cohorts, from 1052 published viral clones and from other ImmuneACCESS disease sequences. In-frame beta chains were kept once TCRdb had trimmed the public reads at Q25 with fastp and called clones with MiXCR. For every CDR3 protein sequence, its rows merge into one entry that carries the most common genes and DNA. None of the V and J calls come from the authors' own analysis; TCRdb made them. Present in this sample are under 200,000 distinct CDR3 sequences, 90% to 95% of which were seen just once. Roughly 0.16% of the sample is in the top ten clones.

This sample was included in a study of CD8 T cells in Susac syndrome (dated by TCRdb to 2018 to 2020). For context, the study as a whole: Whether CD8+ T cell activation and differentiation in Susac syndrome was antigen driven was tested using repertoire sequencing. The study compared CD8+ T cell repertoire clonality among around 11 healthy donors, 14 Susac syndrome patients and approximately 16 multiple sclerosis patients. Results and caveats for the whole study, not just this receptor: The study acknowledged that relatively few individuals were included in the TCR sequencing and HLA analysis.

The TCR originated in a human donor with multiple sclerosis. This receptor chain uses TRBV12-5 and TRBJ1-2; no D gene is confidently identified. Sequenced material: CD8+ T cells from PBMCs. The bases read TGTGCTAGTGGTTACTTCAACAGTGATGGCTACACCTTC. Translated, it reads CASGYFNSDGYTF.